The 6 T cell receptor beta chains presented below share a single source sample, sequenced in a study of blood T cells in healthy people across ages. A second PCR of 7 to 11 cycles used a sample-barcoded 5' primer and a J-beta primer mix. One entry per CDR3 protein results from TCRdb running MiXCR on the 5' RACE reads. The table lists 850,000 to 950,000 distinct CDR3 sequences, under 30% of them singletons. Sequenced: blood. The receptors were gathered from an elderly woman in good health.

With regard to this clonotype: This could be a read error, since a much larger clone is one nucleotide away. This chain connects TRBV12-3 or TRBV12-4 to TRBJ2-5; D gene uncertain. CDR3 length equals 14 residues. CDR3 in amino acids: CASSLVASPEAQYF. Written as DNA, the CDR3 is TGTGCCAGCAGTTTAGTAGCTTCCCCAGAGGCCCAGTACTTC.

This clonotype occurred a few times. The CDR3 sequence is CASSLAWGRAEAFF. As DNA, the CDR3 is TGTGCCAGCAGCTTAGCTTGGGGGAGGGCTGAAGCTTTCTTT. The rearrangement uses TRBV7-2 and TRBJ1-1, with D perhaps TRBD1 (5 bases). CDR3 length: 14 amino acids. V was clipped by 0 bases and J by 6 bases, with 11 bases between them. Germline lookup yields CDR1 SGHTA and CDR2 FQGNSA.

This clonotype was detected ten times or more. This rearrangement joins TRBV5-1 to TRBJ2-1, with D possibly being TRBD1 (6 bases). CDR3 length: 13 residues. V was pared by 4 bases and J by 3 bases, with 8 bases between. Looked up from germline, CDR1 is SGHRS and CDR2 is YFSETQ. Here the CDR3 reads CASSKGDYNEQFF. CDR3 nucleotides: TGCGCCAGCAGCAAGGGGGACTACAATGAGCAGTTCTTC.

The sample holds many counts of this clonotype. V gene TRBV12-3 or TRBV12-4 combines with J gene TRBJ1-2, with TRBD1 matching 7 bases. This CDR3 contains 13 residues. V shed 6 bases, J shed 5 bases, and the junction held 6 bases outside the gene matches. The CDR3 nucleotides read TGTGCCAGCAGGGGGGGACAGTTGTATGGCTACACCTTC. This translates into CASRGGQLYGYTF.

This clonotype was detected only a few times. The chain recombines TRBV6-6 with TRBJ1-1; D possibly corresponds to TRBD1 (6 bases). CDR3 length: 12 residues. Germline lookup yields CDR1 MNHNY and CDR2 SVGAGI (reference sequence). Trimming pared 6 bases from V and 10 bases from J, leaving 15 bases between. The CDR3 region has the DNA TGTGCCAGCAGCCCTGGGACACAGGGAGCTTTCTTT. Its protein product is CASSPGTQGAFF.

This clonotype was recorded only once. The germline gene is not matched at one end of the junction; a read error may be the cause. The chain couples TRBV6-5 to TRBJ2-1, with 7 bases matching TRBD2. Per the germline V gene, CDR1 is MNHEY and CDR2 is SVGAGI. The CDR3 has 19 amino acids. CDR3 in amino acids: CASSSRDYSSRSSCNEQFF. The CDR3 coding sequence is TGTGCCAGCAGTTCTAGGGACTATTCTTCTCGAAGCTCCTGCAATGAGCAGTTCTTC.